A selection of T cell receptor beta chains follows, all from one sample in a study of early T cells in non-severe SARS-CoV-2 infection. TCRdb re-derived calls from the 5' RACE reads in MiXCR, one entry per CDR3 protein. Altogether 55,000 to 65,000 distinct CDR3 sequences are present, 10% to 15% being singletons, with the ten largest covering about 1.3%. The sample was whole blood, taken at baseline. These receptors originate from an adult who was a healthcare worker with PCR-confirmed SARS-CoV-2 infection or an uninfected control (not recorded which). CDR3s leave out the opening cysteine and the closing phenylalanine or tryptophan.

V gene	J gene	CDR3 protein
TRBV10-3	TRBJ1-2	AISERARWYGYT
TRBV7-9	TRBJ2-1	ASSPSLEQF
TRBV27	TRBJ2-2	ASSPPVPGELF
TRBV7-9	TRBJ2-1	ASSFAADSYNEQF
TRBV30	TRBJ2-7	AWSVLGPGEQY
TRBV25-1	TRBJ2-7	ASVEGDHSYEQY
TRBV18	TRBJ1-2	ASSPGQGGYGYT
TRBV4-3	TRBJ2-3	ASSQEESGRVLQY
TRBV4-3	TRBJ2-7	ASSQDSPGSYEQY
TRBV4-3	TRBJ1-4	ASSQTMGEKLF
TRBV12-3/TRBV12-4	TRBJ1-2	AVGRGTGYT
TRBV12-3/TRBV12-4	TRBJ2-3	ASRAGGTDTQY
TRBV11-2	TRBJ1-4	ASSQSNIPWETNEKLF
TRBV20-1	TRBJ2-7	SARLSYEQY
TRBV28	TRBJ2-5	ASSLPGLAETQY
TRBV27	TRBJ2-5	ASSLYEGTQETQY
TRBV7-2	TRBJ1-6	ASSLGQLGNSPLH
TRBV11-2	TRBJ2-2	ASSTAGRNTGELF
TRBV14	TRBJ2-2	ASTKTGNTGELF
TRBV20-1	TRBJ2-7	SATGTSDYEQY
TRBV12-3/TRBV12-4	TRBJ2-2	ASSRTDGSAGELF
TRBV12-5	TRBJ1-2	ASGRTGTHNYGYT
TRBV20-1	TRBJ2-2	SARDRVGGELF
TRBV7-9	TRBJ1-1	ASSLVTQGVDTEAF
TRBV12-3/TRBV12-4	TRBJ2-1	ASSPTGSGEQF
TRBV20-1	TRBJ2-1	SARDPTRLQGPSLSSNEQF
TRBV20-1	TRBJ1-5	SAGTDSNQPQH
TRBV5-6	TRBJ2-7	ASSLVAGGPREQY
TRBV25-1	TRBJ1-1	ASSEYNEATEAF
TRBV20-1	TRBJ2-7	SARDPLIGTAEQY
TRBV10-3	TRBJ1-1	AISTGGYTEAF
TRBV2	TRBJ2-3	ASSDLRGGLDTQY
TRBV27	TRBJ2-7	ASSLTTEYEQY
TRBV10-3	TRBJ2-1	AISTASGRDHEQF
TRBV25-1	TRBJ2-5	ASTGTGGVETQY
TRBV12-3/TRBV12-4	TRBJ2-3	ASSYLRAAGSPDTQY
TRBV20-1	TRBJ1-1	SASSPGENTEAF
TRBV11-3	TRBJ2-1	ASSLEGRGEQF
TRBV29-1	TRBJ2-7	SVSTGRAYEQY
TRBV27	TRBJ2-1	ASSRLVAGSYNEQF
TRBV12-3/TRBV12-4	TRBJ1-5	ASSLWGAQPQH
TRBV19	TRBJ2-5	ASQRTHGSGETQY
TRBV13	TRBJ1-1	ASSLANTEAF
TRBV6-2/TRBV6-3	TRBJ2-3	ASRRPPDTDTQY
TRBV12-3/TRBV12-4	TRBJ1-2	ASSLGRNYGYT
TRBV7-6	TRBJ2-7	ASSSSGPGYEQY
TRBV7-9	TRBJ2-7	ASSAQGLISYEQY
TRBV7-9	TRBJ2-5	ASSSTSGGAETQY
TRBV7-9	TRBJ2-3	ASSQPGASDTQY